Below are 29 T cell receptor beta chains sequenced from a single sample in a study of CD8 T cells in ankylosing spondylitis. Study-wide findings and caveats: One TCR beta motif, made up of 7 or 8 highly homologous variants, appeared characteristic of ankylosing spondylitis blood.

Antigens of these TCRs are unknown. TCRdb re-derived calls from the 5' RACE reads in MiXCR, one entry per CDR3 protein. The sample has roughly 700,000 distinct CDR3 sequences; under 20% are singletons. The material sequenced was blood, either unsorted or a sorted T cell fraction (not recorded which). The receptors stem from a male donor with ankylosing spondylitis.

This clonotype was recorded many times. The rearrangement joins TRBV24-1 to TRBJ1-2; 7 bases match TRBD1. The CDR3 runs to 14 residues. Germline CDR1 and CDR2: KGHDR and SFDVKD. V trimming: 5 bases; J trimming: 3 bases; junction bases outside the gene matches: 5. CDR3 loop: CATSGSDRDYGYTF. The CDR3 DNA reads TGTGCCACCAGTGGTTCCGACAGGGACTATGGCTACACCTTC.

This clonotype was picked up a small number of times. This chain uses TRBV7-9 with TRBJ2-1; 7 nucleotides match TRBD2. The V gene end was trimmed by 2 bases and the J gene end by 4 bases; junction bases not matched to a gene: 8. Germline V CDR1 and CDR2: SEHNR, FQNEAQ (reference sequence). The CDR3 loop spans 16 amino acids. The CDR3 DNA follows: TGTGCCAGCAGCTTAACAGCGGGGCCCAATTACAATGAGCAGTTCTTC. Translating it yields CASSLTAGPNYNEQFF. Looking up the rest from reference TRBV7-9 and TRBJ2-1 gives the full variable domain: DTGVSQNPRHKITKRGQNVTFRCDPISEHNRLYWYRQTLGQGPEFLTYFQNEAQLEKSRLLSDRFSAERPKGSFSTLEIQRTEQGDSAMYLCASSLTAGPNYNEQFFGPGTRLTVL.

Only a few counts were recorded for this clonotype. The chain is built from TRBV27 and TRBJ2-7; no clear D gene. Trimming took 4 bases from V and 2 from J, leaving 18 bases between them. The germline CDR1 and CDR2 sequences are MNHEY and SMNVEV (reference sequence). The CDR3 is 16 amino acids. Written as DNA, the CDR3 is TGTGCCAGCAGTTCCTACGAGACCAATATTCCCTACGAGCAGTACTTC. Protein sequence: CASSSYETNIPYEQYF.

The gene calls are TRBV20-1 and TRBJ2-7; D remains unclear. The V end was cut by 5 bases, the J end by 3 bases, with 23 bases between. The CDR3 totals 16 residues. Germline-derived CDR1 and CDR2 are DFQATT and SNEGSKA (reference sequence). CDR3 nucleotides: TGCAGTGCTGGCGACAAGGCCCCCCCAGCTTACTACGAGCAGTACTTC. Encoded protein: CSAGDKAPPAYYEQYF.

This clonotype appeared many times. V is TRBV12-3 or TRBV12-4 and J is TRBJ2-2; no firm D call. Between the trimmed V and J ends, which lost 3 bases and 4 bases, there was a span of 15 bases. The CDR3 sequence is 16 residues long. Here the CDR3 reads CASSFLLVWVTGELFF. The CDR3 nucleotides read TGTGCCAGCAGTTTTCTTCTCGTTTGGGTCACCGGGGAGCTGTTTTTT.

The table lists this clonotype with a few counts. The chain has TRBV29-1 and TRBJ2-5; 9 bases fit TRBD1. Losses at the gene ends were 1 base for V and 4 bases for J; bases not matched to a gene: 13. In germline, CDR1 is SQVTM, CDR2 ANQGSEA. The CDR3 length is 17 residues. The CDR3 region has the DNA TGCAGCGTTGAAGGCACCCCGTACAGGGGGCCCGTAGAGACCCAGTACTTC. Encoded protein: CSVEGTPYRGPVETQYF.

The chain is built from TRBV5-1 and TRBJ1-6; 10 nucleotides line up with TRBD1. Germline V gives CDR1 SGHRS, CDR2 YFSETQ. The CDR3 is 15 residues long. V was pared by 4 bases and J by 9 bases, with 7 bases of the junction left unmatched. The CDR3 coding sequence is TGCGCCAGCAGCACCCGCCGGGACAGGGGTTCACCCCTCCACTTT. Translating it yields CASSTRRDRGSPLHF.

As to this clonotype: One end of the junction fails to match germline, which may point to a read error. In DNA, the CDR3 is TGCGCCAGCAGTCAAGGGGCGGCATTCGGGGAGCTGTTTTTT. Translating gives CASSQGAAFGELFF. The V gene is TRBV4-1, the J gene TRBJ2-2; TRBD1 is a possible D gene (5 bases). This CDR3 region has 14 residues. The germline CDR1 and CDR2 sequences are MGHRA and YSYEKL.

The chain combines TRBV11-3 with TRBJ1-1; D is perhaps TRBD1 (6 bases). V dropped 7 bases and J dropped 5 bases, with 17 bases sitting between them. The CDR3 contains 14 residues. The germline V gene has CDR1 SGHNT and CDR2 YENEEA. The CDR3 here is CASTQNTGSTEAFF. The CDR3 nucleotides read TGTGCCAGCACCCAGAACACAGGGTCTACTGAAGCTTTCTTT.

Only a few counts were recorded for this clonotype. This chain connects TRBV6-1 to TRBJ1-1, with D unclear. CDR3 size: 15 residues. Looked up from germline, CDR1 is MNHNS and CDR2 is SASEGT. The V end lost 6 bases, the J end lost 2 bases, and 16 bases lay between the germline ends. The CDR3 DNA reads TGTGCCAGCAGATCCGGTGAGCAGACCAACACTGAAGCTTTCTTT. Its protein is CASRSGEQTNTEAFF.

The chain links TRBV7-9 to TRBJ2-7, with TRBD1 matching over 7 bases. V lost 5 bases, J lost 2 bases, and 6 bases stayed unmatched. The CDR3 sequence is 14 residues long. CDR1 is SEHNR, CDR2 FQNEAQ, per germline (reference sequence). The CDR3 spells CASSAPGQPYEQYF. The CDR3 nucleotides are TGTGCCAGCAGCGCCCCGGGACAGCCCTACGAGCAGTACTTC.

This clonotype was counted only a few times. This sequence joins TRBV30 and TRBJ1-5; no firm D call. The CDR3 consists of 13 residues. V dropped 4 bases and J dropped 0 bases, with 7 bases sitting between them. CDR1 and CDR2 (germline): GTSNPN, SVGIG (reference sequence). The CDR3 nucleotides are TGTGCCTGGACCAGTAATAGCAATCAGCCCCAGCATTTT. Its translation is CAWTSNSNQPQHF.

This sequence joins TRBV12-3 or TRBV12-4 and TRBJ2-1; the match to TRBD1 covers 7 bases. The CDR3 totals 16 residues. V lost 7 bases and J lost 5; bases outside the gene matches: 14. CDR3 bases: TGTGCCAGCAATCTAGACATGACAGGGTTTAACAATGAGCAGTTCTTC. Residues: CASNLDMTGFNNEQFF.

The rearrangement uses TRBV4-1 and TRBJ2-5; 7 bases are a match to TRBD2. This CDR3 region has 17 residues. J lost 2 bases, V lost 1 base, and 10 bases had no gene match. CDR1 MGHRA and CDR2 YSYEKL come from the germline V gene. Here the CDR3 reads CASSQGKQRGPQETQYF. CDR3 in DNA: TGCGCCAGCAGCCAAGGGAAGCAGCGGGGCCCGCAAGAGACCCAGTACTTC.

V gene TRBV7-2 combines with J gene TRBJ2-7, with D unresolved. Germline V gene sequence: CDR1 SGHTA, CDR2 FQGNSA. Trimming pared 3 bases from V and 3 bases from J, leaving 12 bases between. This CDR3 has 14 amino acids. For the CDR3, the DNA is TGTGCCAGCAGCTTTAGCCCCCTAGTCTACGAGCAGTACTTC. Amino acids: CASSFSPLVYEQYF.

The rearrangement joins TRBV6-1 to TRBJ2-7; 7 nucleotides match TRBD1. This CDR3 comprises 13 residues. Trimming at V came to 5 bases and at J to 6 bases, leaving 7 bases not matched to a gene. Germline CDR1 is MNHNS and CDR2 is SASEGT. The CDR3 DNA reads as TGTGCCAGCAGTAGGACAGGCACAAGCGAGCAGTACTTC. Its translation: CASSRTGTSEQYF.

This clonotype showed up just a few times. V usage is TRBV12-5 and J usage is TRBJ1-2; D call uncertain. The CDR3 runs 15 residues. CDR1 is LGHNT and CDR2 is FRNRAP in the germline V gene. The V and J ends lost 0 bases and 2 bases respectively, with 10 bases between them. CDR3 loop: CASGLVAAANYGYTF. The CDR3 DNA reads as TGTGCTAGTGGTTTGGTAGCAGCGGCAAACTATGGCTACACCTTC.

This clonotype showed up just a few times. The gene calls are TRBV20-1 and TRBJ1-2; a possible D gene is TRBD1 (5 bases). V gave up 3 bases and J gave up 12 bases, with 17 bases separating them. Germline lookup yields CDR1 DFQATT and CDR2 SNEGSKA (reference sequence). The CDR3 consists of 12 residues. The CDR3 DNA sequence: TGCAGTGCTAGCGAGGGACCCCTATGGGACACCTTC. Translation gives CSASEGPLWDTF.

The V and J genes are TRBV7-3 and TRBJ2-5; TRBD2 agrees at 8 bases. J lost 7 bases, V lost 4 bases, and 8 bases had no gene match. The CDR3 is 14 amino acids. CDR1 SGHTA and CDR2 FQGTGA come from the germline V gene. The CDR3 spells CASSSLSGVGTQYF. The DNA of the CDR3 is TGTGCCAGCAGCTCCCTTAGCGGGGTGGGGACCCAGTACTTC. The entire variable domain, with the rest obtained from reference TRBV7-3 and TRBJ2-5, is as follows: GAGVSQTPSNKVTEKGKYVELRCDPISGHTALYWYRQSLGQGPEFLIYFQGTGAADDSGLPNDRFFAVRPEGSVSTLKIQRTERGDSAVYLCASSSLSGVGTQYFGPGTRLLVL.

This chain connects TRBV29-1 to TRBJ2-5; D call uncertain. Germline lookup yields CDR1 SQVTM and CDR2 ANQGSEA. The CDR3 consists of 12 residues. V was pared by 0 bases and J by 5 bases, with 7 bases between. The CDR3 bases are TGCAGCGTTGAAGAGGTCGGGGAGACCCAGTACTTC. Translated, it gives CSVEEVGETQYF.

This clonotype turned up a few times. The CDR3 coding sequence is TGCAGTGCTAGCCGCGAAAAGACGCAGTATTTT. It codes for CSASREKTQYF. This rearrangement joins TRBV20-1 to TRBJ2-3; D uncertain. Germline assignment: CDR1 DFQATT and CDR2 SNEGSKA (reference sequence). The CDR3 totals 11 residues. Deletions cut 3 bases from V and 9 bases from J, with 10 bases between.

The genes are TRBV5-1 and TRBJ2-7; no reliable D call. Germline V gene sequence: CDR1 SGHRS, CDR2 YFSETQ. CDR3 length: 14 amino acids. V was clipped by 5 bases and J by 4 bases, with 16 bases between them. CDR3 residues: CASSRPDGVYEQYF. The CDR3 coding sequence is TGCGCCAGCAGTCGGCCGGATGGGGTTTACGAGCAGTACTTC.

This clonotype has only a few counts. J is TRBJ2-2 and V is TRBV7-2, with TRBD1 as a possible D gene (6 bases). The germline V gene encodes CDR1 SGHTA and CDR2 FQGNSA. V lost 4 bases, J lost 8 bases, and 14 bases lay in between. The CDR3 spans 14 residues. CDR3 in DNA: TGTGCCAGCAGCTCAGGGGATCTCAGGGGGGAGCTGTTTTTT. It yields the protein CASSSGDLRGELFF. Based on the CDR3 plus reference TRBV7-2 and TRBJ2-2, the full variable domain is GAGVSQSPSNKVTEKGKDVELRCDPISGHTALYWYRQSLGQGLEFLIYFQGNSAPDKSGLPSDRFSAERTGGSVSTLTIQRTQQEDSAVYLCASSSGDLRGELFFGEGSRLTVL.

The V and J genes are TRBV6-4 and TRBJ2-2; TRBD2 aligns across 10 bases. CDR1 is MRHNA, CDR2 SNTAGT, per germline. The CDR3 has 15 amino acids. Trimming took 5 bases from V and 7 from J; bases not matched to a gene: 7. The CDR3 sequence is CASSPGLASRGELFF. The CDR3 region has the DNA TGTGCCAGCAGTCCGGGACTAGCGTCGCGCGGGGAGCTGTTTTTT.

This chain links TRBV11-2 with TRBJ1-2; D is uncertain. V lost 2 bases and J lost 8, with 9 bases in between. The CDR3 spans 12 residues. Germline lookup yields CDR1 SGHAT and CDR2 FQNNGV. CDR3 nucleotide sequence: TGTGCCAGCAGCTTAACGTCGCAGGGCTACACCTTC. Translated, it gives CASSLTSQGYTF.

CDR3 DNA sequence: TGTGCCACACAGACTAGCGGAAATTACAATGAGCAGTTCTTC. It specifies CATQTSGNYNEQFF. The V call is TRBV15, the J call TRBJ2-1, with 9 bases aligning to TRBD2. The CDR3 totals 14 residues. Germline V lookup: CDR1 LNHNV, CDR2 YYDKDF (reference sequence). V gave up 9 bases and J gave up 4 bases; unmatched junction bases: 7.

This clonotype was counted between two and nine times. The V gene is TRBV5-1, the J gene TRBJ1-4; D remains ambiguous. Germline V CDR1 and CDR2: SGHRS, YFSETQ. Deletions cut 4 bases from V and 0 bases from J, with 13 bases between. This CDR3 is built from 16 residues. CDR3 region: CASSAPEGATNEKLFF. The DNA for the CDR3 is TGCGCCAGCAGCGCACCGGAAGGTGCAACTAATGAAAAACTGTTTTTT.

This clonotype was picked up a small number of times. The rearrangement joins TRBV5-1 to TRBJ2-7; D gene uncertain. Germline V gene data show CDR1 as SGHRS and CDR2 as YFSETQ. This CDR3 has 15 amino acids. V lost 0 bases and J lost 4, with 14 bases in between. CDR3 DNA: TGCGCCAGCAGCTTGGTTAGGTTTGGAGTTTACGAGCAGTACTTC. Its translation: CASSLVRFGVYEQYF.

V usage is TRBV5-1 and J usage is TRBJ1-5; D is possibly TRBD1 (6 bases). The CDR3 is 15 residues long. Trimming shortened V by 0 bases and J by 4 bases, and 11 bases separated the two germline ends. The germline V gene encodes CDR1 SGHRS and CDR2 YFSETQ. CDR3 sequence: CASSLEGGFNQPQHF. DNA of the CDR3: TGCGCCAGCAGCTTGGAAGGGGGTTTTAATCAGCCCCAGCATTTT.